The 2 T cell receptor beta chains given below trace back to one sample, sequenced in a study of Tregs in tolerant kidney transplant recipients. Mixed chimerism was transient after nonmyeloablative marrow transplants from related graft donors. The method was immunoSEQ multiplex PCR; TCRdb's version includes in-frame clones alone and lacks a portion of them. The sample carries approximately 50,000 clones, about 89% recorded once. The sequenced sample was CD8+ T cells from blood (PBMCs), obtained 24 months after the transplant. The source is a human patient who received a combined kidney and bone marrow transplant. Some T cells may be provided by the graft donor.

CDR3 bases: TGCAGTGCTTATCTGAACACTGAAGCTTTCTTT. The encoded protein is CSAYLNTEAFF. This chain joins TRBV20-1 and TRBJ1-1; no reliable D call. Germline values: CDR1 DFQATT, CDR2 SNEGSKA (reference sequence). CDR3 length: 11 amino acids. The V end was cut by 5 bases, the J end by 0 bases, with 4 bases between.

The sample holds one count of this clone. The genes are TRBV4-3 and TRBJ2-7, with D maybe TRBD2 (6 bases). V gave up 1 base and J gave up 2 bases, with 15 bases separating them. The CDR3 is made up of 16 amino acids. Germline assignment: CDR1 LGHNA and CDR2 YSLEER. As DNA, the CDR3 is TGCGCCAGCAGCCAAGGAGGGGCACTAGCAGCCTACGAGCAGTACTTC. This encodes CASSQGGALAAYEQYF.